A single sample is the source of the 30 T cell receptor beta chains below, sequenced in a study of shared clonotypes between healthy human individuals. Repertoires were generated with immunoSEQ multiplex PCR, while TCRdb's copy carries only in-frame clones and drops some. The sample lists hundreds of thousands of clones, 90% to 97% seen once, with roughly 0.1% in the top ten. Naive CD8 cells comprised CD45RO-negative, CCR7-positively selected cells, excluding terminally differentiated effector memory CD45RA+ cells. The sample was naive CD8+ T cells sorted from blood. These receptors were collected from a woman aged 25-40 years in good health.

V gene TRBV6-1 combines with J gene TRBJ2-2; 9 nucleotides align to TRBD1. The CDR3 spans 15 residues. Germline loops: CDR1 MNHNS, CDR2 SASEGT. J was trimmed by 5 bases and V by 1 base; bases with no gene match: 2. The CDR3 DNA reads as TGTGCCAGCAGTGAAGGGGACAGGGTAACCGGGGAGCTGTTTTTT. Its protein is CASSEGDRVTGELFF.

The gene calls are TRBV5-6 and TRBJ2-1; tentative D call: TRBD1 (5 bases). Deletions cut 1 base from V and 3 bases from J, with 11 bases between. The CDR3 runs 15 residues. Germline loops: CDR1 SGHDT, CDR2 YYEEEE. The CDR3 DNA is TGTGCCAGCAGCTTGTTGCAGGGTATCTACAATGAGCAGTTCTTC. It translates to CASSLLQGIYNEQFF.

The rearrangement links TRBV15 to TRBJ2-2; D perhaps matches TRBD2 (5 bases). Trimming cost V 5 bases and J 0 bases, with 16 bases left between them. Looked up from germline, CDR1 is LNHNV and CDR2 is YYDKDF (reference sequence). There are 17 residues in the CDR3. CDR3 in amino acids: CATSVEGERSNTGELFF. The CDR3 DNA reads TGTGCCACCAGCGTCGAGGGCGAGCGGTCGAACACCGGGGAGCTGTTTTTT.

In the case of this clone: The sample has other DNA sequences that encode this CDR3 too. The chain combines TRBV27 with TRBJ2-1, with TRBD2 matching 7 bases. CDR3 size: 14 residues. The V segment lost 4 bases and the J segment 2 bases; nucleotides outside the gene matches: 2. Germline-derived CDR1 and CDR2 are MNHEY and SMNVEV (reference sequence). The CDR3 nucleotides read TGTGCCAGCAGTTCCGCGGGAGCCTACAATGAGCAGTTCTTC. Translated, it gives CASSSAGAYNEQFF.

The chain uses TRBV13 and TRBJ2-5; D is undetermined. Germline assignment: CDR1 PRHDT and CDR2 FYEKMQ (reference sequence). CDR3 length: 13 amino acids. Trimming took 3 bases from V and 5 from J, leaving 10 bases between them. CDR3 residues: CASSFGVDETQYF. For the CDR3, the DNA is TGTGCCAGCAGCTTCGGAGTAGACGAGACCCAGTACTTC.

This chain uses TRBV6-1 with TRBJ1-2, with 7 bases fitting TRBD1. CDR1 and CDR2 from the germline V gene are MNHNS and SASEGT. V shed 0 bases and J 4 bases; nucleotides not matched to a gene: 2. The CDR3 covers 14 residues. CDR3 amino acids: CASSEAGTAYGYTF. The CDR3 nucleotides read TGTGCCAGCAGTGAAGCGGGGACAGCCTATGGCTACACCTTC.

V gene TRBV27 combines with J gene TRBJ2-7; TRBD2 matches 7 bases. V lost 5 bases to trimming and J lost 1 base; unmatched junction nucleotides: 2. Germline V CDR1 and CDR2: MNHEY, SMNVEV (reference sequence). This CDR3 comprises 13 residues. This CDR3 reads CASSPAGSYEQYF. CDR3 DNA sequence: TGTGCCAGCAGTCCAGCGGGGTCCTACGAGCAGTACTTC.

This clone has just one count. The V gene is TRBV7-9, the J gene TRBJ2-2; D unclear. Germline assignment: CDR1 SEHNR and CDR2 FQNEAQ (reference sequence). The CDR3 is made up of 17 amino acids. Deletions cut 3 bases from V and 5 bases from J, with 19 bases between. CDR3 bases: TGTGCCAGCAGCTTTTTTTCTGGACCCATTAGGACCGGGGAGCTGTTTTTT. It codes for CASSFFSGPIRTGELFF.

This clone was observed a single time. The chain joins TRBV28 to TRBJ2-5, with 9 bases identical to TRBD2. The CDR3 loop spans 15 amino acids. Germline V gives CDR1 MDHEN, CDR2 SYDVKM. Trimming took 3 bases from V and 1 from J; bases not matched to a gene: 3. In DNA, the CDR3 is TGTGCCAGCAGTTTTGATAGCGGGAGCCAAGAGACCCAGTACTTC. It encodes CASSFDSGSQETQYF. The complete variable domain, with remaining parts taken from reference TRBV28 and TRBJ2-5, reads DVKVTQSSRYLVKRTGEKVFLECVQDMDHENMFWYRQDPGLGLRLIYFSYDVKMKEKGDIPEGYSVSREKKERFSLILESASTNQTSMYLCASSFDSGSQETQYFGPGTRLLVL.

The chain uses TRBV7-2 and TRBJ2-1; 10 bases agree with TRBD2. Germline assignment: CDR1 SGHTA and CDR2 FQGNSA. The ends lost 2 bases at V and 0 bases at J; junction bases unmatched: 7. The CDR3 totals 18 residues. The CDR3 DNA follows: TGTGCCAGCAGCTTATCAACCGGACTAGCGGACTCCTACAATGAGCAGTTCTTC. Translated: CASSLSTGLADSYNEQFF.

V and J are TRBV23-1 and TRBJ2-2; the match to TRBD2 covers 7 bases. TRBV23-1 is known as an ORF, though its function is uncertain. The CDR3 is 16 amino acids. With V trimmed by 0 bases and J by 4 bases, 5 bases remained unmatched. Here the CDR3 DNA reads TGCGCCAGCAGTCAATCGGGAGGGGTCCTCACCGGGGAGCTGTTTTTT. Amino acid sequence: CASSQSGGVLTGELFF.

The rearrangement links TRBV27 to TRBJ1-1, with a weak D call TRBD1 (5 bases). Trimming shortened V by 2 bases and J by 1 base, and 8 bases separated the two germline ends. Germline CDR1 is MNHEY and CDR2 is SMNVEV (reference sequence). The CDR3 totals 14 residues. CDR3 nucleotide sequence: TGTGCCAGCAGTTTAACAGGTTGGAACACTGAAGCTTTCTTT. This translates into CASSLTGWNTEAFF.

The chain couples TRBV4-1 to TRBJ2-1; D perhaps matches TRBD2 (6 bases). This CDR3 contains 14 residues. Between the trimmed V and J ends, which lost 4 bases and 5 bases, there was a span of 12 bases. Germline lookup yields CDR1 MGHRA and CDR2 YSYEKL. The DNA for the CDR3 is TGCGCCAGCAGCCTGGGACTTGGGGACAATGAGCAGTTCTTC. Its translation: CASSLGLGDNEQFF.

V is TRBV2 and J is TRBJ1-2; possibly TRBD1 for D (5 bases). Trimming left V 1 base short and J 5 bases short, with 8 bases between. In germline, CDR1 is SNHLY, CDR2 FYNNEI. The CDR3 consists of 13 residues. CDR3 nucleotides: TGTGCCAGCAGTGAAGGTTCAGGGTATGGCTACACCTTC. This gives the protein CASSEGSGYGYTF. Based on the CDR3 plus reference TRBV2 and TRBJ1-2, the full variable domain is EPEVTQTPSHQVTQMGQEVILRCVPISNHLYFYWYRQILGQKVEFLVSFYNNEISEKSEIFDDQFSVERPDGSNFTLKIRSTKLEDSAMYFCASSEGSGYGYTFGSGTRLTVV.

The genes are TRBV7-8 and TRBJ1-3, with D tentatively TRBD1 (5 bases). CDR1 SGHVS and CDR2 FQNEAQ come from the germline V gene. There are 17 residues in the CDR3. The V gene lost 1 base and the J gene lost 0 bases, with 13 bases spanning the gap. DNA of the CDR3: TGTGCCAGCAGCTTAGAGTGGTCCGGGGGCTCTGGAAACACCATATATTTT. This codes for CASSLEWSGGSGNTIYF.

V is TRBV7-3 and J is TRBJ2-7; TRBD1 agrees at 9 bases. Germline CDR1 reads SGHTA; CDR2 reads FQGTGA. Trimming cost V 3 bases and J 2 bases; bases outside gene matches: 2. CDR3 length: 14 amino acids. The CDR3 coding sequence is TGTGCCAGCAGCTTGGACAGGGGAGCCTACGAGCAGTACTTC. Translating gives CASSLDRGAYEQYF.

The chain recombines TRBV9 with TRBJ2-7; D is possibly TRBD1 or TRBD2 (5 bases each). V was pared by 2 bases and J by 1 base, with 13 bases between. Germline V gene data show CDR1 as SGDLS and CDR2 as YYNGEE. This CDR3 contains 15 residues. CDR3 in DNA: TGTGCCAGCAGCGTTGGGGACGATCCTTCCTACGAGCAGTACTTC. Translated, it gives CASSVGDDPSYEQYF. Drawing the rest from reference TRBV9 and TRBJ2-7, the complete variable domain is DSGVTQTPKHLITATGQRVTLRCSPRSGDLSVYWYQQSLDQGLQFLIQYYNGEERAKGNILERFSAQQFPDLHSELNLSSLELGDSALYFCASSVGDDPSYEQYFGPGTRLTVT.

This chain connects TRBV7-9 to TRBJ2-2; D is unclear. Trimming removed 7 bases at V and 0 bases at J, with 9 bases between. The germline CDR1 and CDR2 sequences are SEHNR and FQNEAQ (reference sequence). The CDR3 runs 14 residues. The CDR3 spells CASNGRPNTGELFF. The CDR3 DNA reads as TGTGCCAGCAACGGCAGGCCGAACACCGGGGAGCTGTTTTTT. Complete variable domain (other parts from reference TRBV7-9 and TRBJ2-2): DTGVSQNPRHKITKRGQNVTFRCDPISEHNRLYWYRQTLGQGPEFLTYFQNEAQLEKSRLLSDRFSAERPKGSFSTLEIQRTEQGDSAMYLCASNGRPNTGELFFGEGSRLTVL.

The rearrangement joins TRBV7-9 to TRBJ2-7, with 10 bases lining up with TRBD2. Germline CDR1 reads SEHNR; CDR2 reads FQNEAQ (reference sequence). V was clipped by 7 bases and J by 5 bases; unmatched bases: 14. CDR3 size: 16 residues. CDR3 region: CASTDLAGVSGNEQYF. The CDR3 region has the DNA TGTGCCAGCACCGATCTAGCGGGAGTCTCGGGGAACGAGCAGTACTTC.

This chain connects TRBV9 to TRBJ2-1; 11 bases line up with TRBD2. Germline V gene data show CDR1 as SGDLS and CDR2 as YYNGEE. The V and J ends lost 0 bases and 10 bases, in that order; junction bases with no gene match: 6. The CDR3 has 15 residues. CDR3 protein: CASSVELAGEEEQFF. In nucleotides, the CDR3 is TGTGCCAGCAGCGTAGAACTAGCGGGAGAGGAGGAGCAGTTCTTC.

Concerning this clone itself: This same CDR3 is encoded by further DNA sequences in the sample. The rearrangement links TRBV6-5 to TRBJ2-7, with TRBD1 matching 9 bases. Trimming took 6 bases from V and 3 from J; bases not matched to a gene: 6. Germline values: CDR1 MNHEY, CDR2 SVGAGI. This CDR3 is built from 14 residues. CDR3 amino acids: CASRAGQGSYEQYF. CDR3 coding DNA: TGTGCCAGCAGGGCGGGACAGGGAAGCTACGAGCAGTACTTC.

V and J are TRBV28 and TRBJ1-1, with D uncertain. There are 11 residues in the CDR3. Germline lookup yields CDR1 MDHEN and CDR2 SYDVKM. The CDR3 bases are TGTGCTACCACAAGAAACACTGAAGCTTTCTTT. It translates to CATTRNTEAFF. Full variable domain (remainder filled in from reference TRBV28 and TRBJ1-1): DVKVTQSSRYLVKRTGEKVFLECVQDMDHENMFWYRQDPGLGLRLIYFSYDVKMKEKGDIPEGYSVSREKKERFSLILESASTNQTSMYLCATTRNTEAFFGQGTRLTVV.

V usage is TRBV10-1 and J usage is TRBJ2-1, with 11 nucleotides matching TRBD2. The germline gives CDR1 WNHNN, CDR2 SYGVQD (reference sequence). The CDR3 has 17 amino acids. After removal of 2 bases from V and 2 bases from J, the junction contained 5 bases not matched to a gene. In DNA, the CDR3 is TGCGCCAGCAGTGAGCGTCTAGCGGGAGGCCCCTACAATGAGCAGTTCTTC. Translated: CASSERLAGGPYNEQFF.

The chain couples TRBV7-9 to TRBJ2-5, with 9 bases fitting TRBD1. The DNA end lines up better with TRBJ2-7; the J call may be wrong. The CDR3 runs 15 residues. CDR1 and CDR2 from the germline V gene are SEHNR and FQNEAQ (reference sequence). CDR3 sequence: CASSPNMGQGYEQYF. The CDR3 nucleotides read TGTGCCAGCAGCCCGAACATGGGACAGGGCTACGAGCAGTACTTC.

This chain connects TRBV30 to TRBJ1-3; D unclear. CDR1 is GTSNPN, CDR2 SVGIG, per germline (reference sequence). The ends were cut back, 0 bases at V and 8 bases at J, with 23 bases in the middle. The CDR3 totals 17 residues. The CDR3 sequence: CAWSVPHVRANLDTIYF. The CDR3 nucleotides read TGTGCCTGGAGTGTACCCCACGTCAGAGCGAACTTAGACACCATATATTTT.

This clone was recorded once. The rearrangement uses TRBV7-2 and TRBJ1-5; unclear D gene. The CDR3 extends over 14 amino acids. Germline lookup yields CDR1 SGHTA and CDR2 FQGNSA. Between the trimmed V and J ends, which lost 5 bases and 5 bases, there was a span of 13 bases. The chain's CDR3 is CASSLHGKDQPQHF. Here the CDR3 DNA reads TGTGCCAGCAGCCTTCACGGGAAGGATCAGCCCCAGCATTTT.

The chain has TRBV5-6 and TRBJ2-3; 8 bases fit TRBD2. This CDR3 is built from 15 residues. CDR1 is SGHDT and CDR2 is YYEEEE in the germline V gene. Trimming removed 2 bases from V and 1 base from J; junction bases left unmatched: 3. CDR3 region: CASSLSGGGTDTQYF. For the CDR3, the DNA is TGTGCCAGCAGCTTATCGGGAGGGGGCACAGATACGCAGTATTTT.

V usage is TRBV27 and J usage is TRBJ2-7; D ambiguous. Deletions cut 9 bases from V and 3 bases from J, with 15 bases between. This CDR3 is built from 13 residues. Looked up from germline, CDR1 is MNHEY and CDR2 is SMNVEV (reference sequence). CDR3 sequence: CASSPSANYEQYF. As DNA, the CDR3 is TGTGCCAGTAGTCCCTCAGCTAACTACGAGCAGTACTTC.

In this sample, this clone turned up once. V gene TRBV4-1 combines with J gene TRBJ2-2, with D possibly being TRBD1 (6 bases). From germline, CDR1 is MGHRA and CDR2 YSYEKL. Trimming removed 5 bases from V and 4 bases from J, with 14 bases in between. This CDR3 is 15 amino acids long. CDR3 nucleotides: TGCGCCAGCAGCTACAGGGCTGCGGGCACCGGGGAGCTGTTTTTT. Protein sequence: CASSYRAAGTGELFF.

The chain joins TRBV27 to TRBJ2-1; D is unresolved. The CDR3 runs 13 residues. Germline V CDR1 and CDR2: MNHEY, SMNVEV (reference sequence). V dropped 2 bases and J dropped 8 bases, with 10 bases sitting between them. The CDR3 bases are TGTGCCAGCAGTTTACCCTCCTCTGATGAGCAGTTCTTC. Translated, it gives CASSLPSSDEQFF.